The clone carrying this T cell receptor beta chain was picked up many times. The data derive from a study of early T cells in non-severe SARS-CoV-2 infection. Germline V gene lookup returns CDR1 SEHNR and CDR2 FQNEAQ (reference sequence). The CDR3 consists of 16 residues. Trimming took 3 bases from V and 4 from J, leaving 15 bases between them. TCRdb passed the 5' RACE reads through MiXCR, listing each CDR3 protein once. This table has about 50,000 distinct CDR3 sequences, about 5.2% appearing once. The chain links TRBV7-9 to TRBJ1-4; D unresolved. This TCR was sampled from an adult who was a healthcare worker with PCR-confirmed SARS-CoV-2 infection or an uninfected control (not recorded which). The sequencing used whole blood, collected at baseline. CDR3 bases: TGTGCCAGCAGCTTCCCACTGGGCGGGAGTAATGAAAAACTGTTTTTT. It specifies CASSFPLGGSNEKLFF.